This record looks at one TCR beta chain sequence and its context. Stated treatment: roughly 18 received Ad26.COV2.S at low or high dose, single or two shots; 5 received placebo; per-sample allocation not given. The samples were gathered on day 63 after the first injection of vaccine or placebo. Using immunoSEQ multiplex PCR, the repertoire was profiled, and TCRdb retains in-frame clones only, with some absent. Seen here are around 380,000 clones, around 85% observed once, and the top ten hold under 4%. These data belong to a study of Ad26.COV2.S vaccination and SARS-CoV-2 variants. The sequence was obtained from a person between 18 and 59 years old who received the Ad26.COV2.S COVID-19 vaccine or a placebo. This material consisted of peripheral blood, taken in a trial of Ad26.COV2.S vaccine versus placebo.

The CDR3 loop is CASSFSRDSGNQPQHF. CDR3 DNA: TGTGCCAGCAGTTTTTCCCGGGACAGTGGGAATCAGCCCCAGCATTTT. This chain connects TRBV6-5 to TRBJ1-5; 7 bases line up with TRBD1. With V trimmed by 4 bases and J by 4 bases, 10 bases remained unmatched. Germline V gives CDR1 MNHEY, CDR2 SVGAGI. This CDR3 spans 16 amino acids.